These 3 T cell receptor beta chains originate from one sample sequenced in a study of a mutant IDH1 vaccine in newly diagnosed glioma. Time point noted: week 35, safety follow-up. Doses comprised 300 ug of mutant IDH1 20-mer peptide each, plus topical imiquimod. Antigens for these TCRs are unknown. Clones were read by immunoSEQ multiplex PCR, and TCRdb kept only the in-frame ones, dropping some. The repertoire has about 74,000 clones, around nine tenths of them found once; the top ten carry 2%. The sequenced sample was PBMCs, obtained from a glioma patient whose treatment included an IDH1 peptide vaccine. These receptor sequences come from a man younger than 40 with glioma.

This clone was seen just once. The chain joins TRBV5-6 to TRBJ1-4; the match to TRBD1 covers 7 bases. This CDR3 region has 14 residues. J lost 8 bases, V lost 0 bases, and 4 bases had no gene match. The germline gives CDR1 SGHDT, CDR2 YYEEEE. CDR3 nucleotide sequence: TGTGCCAGCAGCTTGGACAGGGGTAGGGAAAAACTGTTTTTT. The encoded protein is CASSLDRGREKLFF.

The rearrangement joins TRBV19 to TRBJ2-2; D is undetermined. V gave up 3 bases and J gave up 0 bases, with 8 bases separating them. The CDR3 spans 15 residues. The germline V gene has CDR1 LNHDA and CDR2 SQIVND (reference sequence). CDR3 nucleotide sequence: TGTGCCAGTAGTATGGGTGGGACGAACACCGGGGAGCTGTTTTTT. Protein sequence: CASSMGGTNTGELFF.

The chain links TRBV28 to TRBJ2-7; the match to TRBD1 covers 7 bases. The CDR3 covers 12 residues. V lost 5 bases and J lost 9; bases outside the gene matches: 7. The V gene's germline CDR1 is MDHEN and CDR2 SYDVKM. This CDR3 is CASSRLRGSQYF. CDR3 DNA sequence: TGTGCCAGCAGTCGCCTCAGGGGGTCGCAGTACTTC.